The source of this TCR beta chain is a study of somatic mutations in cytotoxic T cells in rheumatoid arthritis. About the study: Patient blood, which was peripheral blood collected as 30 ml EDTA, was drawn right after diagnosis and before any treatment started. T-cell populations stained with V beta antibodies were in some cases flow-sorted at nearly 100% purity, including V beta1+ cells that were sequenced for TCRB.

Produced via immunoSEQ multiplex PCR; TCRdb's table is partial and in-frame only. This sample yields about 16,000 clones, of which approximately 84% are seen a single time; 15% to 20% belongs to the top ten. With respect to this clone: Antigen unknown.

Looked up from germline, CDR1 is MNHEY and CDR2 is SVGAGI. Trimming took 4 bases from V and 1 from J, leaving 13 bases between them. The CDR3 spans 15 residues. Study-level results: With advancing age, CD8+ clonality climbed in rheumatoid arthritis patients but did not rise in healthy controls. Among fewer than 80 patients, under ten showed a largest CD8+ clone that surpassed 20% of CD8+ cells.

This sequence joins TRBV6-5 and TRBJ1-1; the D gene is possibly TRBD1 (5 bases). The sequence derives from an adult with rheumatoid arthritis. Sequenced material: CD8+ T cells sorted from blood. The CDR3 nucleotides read TGTGCCAGCAGTTTTGGGGCCGACGGGAACACTGAAGCTTTCTTT. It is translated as CASSFGADGNTEAFF.